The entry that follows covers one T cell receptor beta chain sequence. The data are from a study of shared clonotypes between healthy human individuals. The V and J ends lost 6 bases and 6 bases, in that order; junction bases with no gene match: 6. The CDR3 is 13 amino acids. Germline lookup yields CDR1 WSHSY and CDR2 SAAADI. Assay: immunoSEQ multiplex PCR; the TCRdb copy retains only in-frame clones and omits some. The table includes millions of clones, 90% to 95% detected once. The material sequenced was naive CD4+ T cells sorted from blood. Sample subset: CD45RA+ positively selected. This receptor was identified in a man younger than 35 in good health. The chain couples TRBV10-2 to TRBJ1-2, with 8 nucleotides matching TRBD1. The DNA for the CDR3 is TGCGCCAGCAGGGACAGGGCGTCGGATGGCTACACCTTC. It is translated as CASRDRASDGYTF.